The 14 T cell receptor beta chains below come from one sample, sequenced in a study of blood T cell repertoires in COVID-19. The data were produced by immunoSEQ multiplex PCR, yet TCRdb's version contains in-frame clones alone and is incomplete. Of around 200,000 clones listed, approximately 91% are singletons. The sequenced material came from peripheral blood. All receptors derive from a man aged 18 to 30 with active or convalescent COVID-19.

The CDR3 sequence: CASSHGPTEEAFF. Written as DNA, the CDR3 is TGTGCCAGCTCCCACGGACCGACAGAGGAAGCTTTCTTT. V is TRBV18 and J is TRBJ1-1; perhaps TRBD1 as D (5 bases). Germline CDR1 reads KGHSH; CDR2 reads LQKENI. V lost 6 bases to trimming and J lost 8 bases, with 16 bases between them. There are 13 residues in the CDR3.

The chain is built from TRBV30 and TRBJ1-2; no firm D call. The V end lost 3 bases, the J end lost 3 bases, and 8 bases lay between the germline ends. In germline, CDR1 is GTSNPN, CDR2 SVGIG (reference sequence). CDR3 length: 12 amino acids. The CDR3 reads CAWRTDYYGYTF. For the CDR3, the DNA is TGTGCCTGGAGGACGGACTACTATGGCTACACCTTC.

The rearrangement joins TRBV10-3 to TRBJ1-1; D perhaps matches TRBD1 (6 bases). The CDR3 extends over 16 amino acids. CDR1 and CDR2 (germline): ENHRY, SYGVKD. V lost 3 bases and J 1 base, leaving 15 bases between the germline ends. The CDR3 is CAISDSGGAGNTEAFF. CDR3 nucleotide sequence: TGTGCCATCAGTGACTCGGGGGGCGCTGGGAACACTGAAGCTTTCTTT.

This clone was detected once. The chain couples TRBV19 to TRBJ1-1; TRBD1 aligns across 8 bases. Germline lookup yields CDR1 LNHDA and CDR2 SQIVND (reference sequence). V shed 4 bases and J 4 bases; nucleotides not matched to a gene: 5. The CDR3 has 14 residues. The DNA for the CDR3 is TGTGCCAGTAGTACCAGGGGGCATGGCACTGAAGCTTTCTTT. Translation: CASSTRGHGTEAFF.

CDR3 nucleotide sequence: TGTGCCAGCAGCCAAGGCGCGGGGAACAAAGAGACCCAGTACTTC. Protein product: CASSQGAGNKETQYF. The chain recombines TRBV4-2 with TRBJ2-5; tentative D call: TRBD2 (6 bases). The CDR3 loop spans 15 amino acids. CDR1 is LGHNA and CDR2 is YNFKEQ in the germline V gene. V lost 1 base and J lost 3, with 12 bases in between.

The rearrangement joins TRBV5-8 to TRBJ2-3; 7 bases are shared with TRBD2. Losses at the gene ends were 0 bases for V and 1 base for J; bases not matched to a gene: 5. Germline lookup yields CDR1 SGHTS and CDR2 YDEGEE. CDR3 length: 16 amino acids. DNA for the CDR3: TGTGCCAGCAGCTTGGGGGAGGGGCCCGGCACAGATACGCAGTATTTT. Translating it yields CASSLGEGPGTDTQYF.

V gene TRBV6-6 combines with J gene TRBJ1-2, with D hard to call. The CDR3 consists of 15 residues. Germline V gene data show CDR1 as MNHNY and CDR2 as SVGAGI (reference sequence). Trimming removed 4 bases at V and 6 bases at J, with 18 bases between. CDR3 loop: CASSSAGSNMNGYTF. In DNA, the CDR3 is TGTGCCAGCAGTTCCGCGGGTTCTAATATGAATGGCTACACCTTC.

The chain carries TRBV12-3 or TRBV12-4 and TRBJ1-5; D is possibly TRBD1 (6 bases). With 9 bases removed from V and 6 bases from J, the gap between germline ends came to 15 bases. The CDR3 is 13 residues long. CDR3 in DNA: TGTGCCAGTACAACAGGGATCCCTCAGCCCCAGCATTTT. Its translation is CASTTGIPQPQHF.

This clone was detected once. The V call is TRBV30, the J call TRBJ1-5; 7 nucleotides agree with TRBD1. The CDR3 is 15 residues long. The germline V gene encodes CDR1 GTSNPN and CDR2 SVGIG (reference sequence). After removal of 5 bases from V and 0 bases from J, the junction contained 7 bases not matched to a gene. CDR3 nucleotide sequence: TGTGCCTGGCGAGATACAGGGGATAGCAATCAGCCCCAGCATTTT. This translates into CAWRDTGDSNQPQHF.

V and J are TRBV7-9 and TRBJ2-7; D possibly corresponds to TRBD1 (6 bases). The CDR3 sequence is 13 residues long. The V gene lost 3 bases and the J gene lost 1 base, with 7 bases spanning the gap. Germline CDR1 SEHNR, CDR2 FQNEAQ (reference sequence). CDR3 DNA: TGTGCCAGCAGCTTCGGACAGTCCTACGAGCAGTACTTC. Its protein is CASSFGQSYEQYF. Combining the CDR3 with reference TRBV7-9 and TRBJ2-7 gives the whole variable domain DTGVSQNPRHKITKRGQNVTFRCDPISEHNRLYWYRQTLGQGPEFLTYFQNEAQLEKSRLLSDRFSAERPKGSFSTLEIQRTEQGDSAMYLCASSFGQSYEQYFGPGTRLTVT.

This chain links TRBV5-4 with TRBJ1-3; 7 bases map to TRBD1. Germline V lookup: CDR1 SGHNT, CDR2 YYREEE (reference sequence). The V and J ends lost 4 bases and 8 bases, in that order; junction bases with no gene match: 6. The CDR3 length is 13 residues. In DNA form, the CDR3 reads TGTGCCAGCAGCCCTGGACAGGCCGACACCATATATTTT. It yields the protein CASSPGQADTIYF.

The rearrangement uses TRBV4-1 and TRBJ1-3; tentatively, D is TRBD1 (5 bases). The germline V and J ends were trimmed by 4 bases and 0 bases, with 16 bases remaining between them. This CDR3 is 17 amino acids long. Germline V gives CDR1 MGHRA, CDR2 YSYEKL. CDR3 coding DNA: TGCGCCAGCAGCCGAGTTAATGAACAGGTCTCTGGAAACACCATATATTTT. Translation gives CASSRVNEQVSGNTIYF.

A few counts support this clone. This chain connects TRBV6-5 to TRBJ1-3, with D perhaps TRBD1 (6 bases). This CDR3 region has 14 residues. Germline V gene sequence: CDR1 MNHEY, CDR2 SVGAGI. V was pared by 8 bases and J by 4 bases, with 15 bases between. Here the CDR3 reads CASARGREGNTIYF. As DNA, the CDR3 is TGTGCCAGCGCTAGGGGGAGGGAAGGAAACACCATATATTTT.

The rearrangement uses TRBV30 and TRBJ1-4, with D maybe TRBD1 (5 bases). The CDR3 has 14 residues. Trimming removed 8 bases at V and 0 bases at J, with 13 bases between. Germline V lookup: CDR1 GTSNPN, CDR2 SVGIG (reference sequence). For the CDR3, the DNA is TGTGCCACCAGACAGAGCGCAACTAATGAAAAACTGTTTTTT. Translated, it gives CATRQSATNEKLFF.